Sequencing of this TCR beta chain was carried out in a study of radiotherapy plus CTLA-4 blockade in lung cancer. Study-level results: It was early blood T cell clone dynamics, with interferon-beta, that reportedly best predicted response.

Details on this clone: Its antigen is currently unknown.

TCRdb's copy holds only in-frame clones and misses some; the assay was immunoSEQ multiplex PCR. The sample contains fewer than 40,000 clones, around 79% of which appear only once. Focal radiation and CTLA-4 blockade (ipilimumab) were tested in chemo-refractory metastatic non-small-cell lung cancer patients. The sequenced sample was peripheral blood, obtained from a patient treated with radiotherapy plus ipilimumab. The TCR was taken from a human donor with non-small cell lung cancer who had stable disease on radiotherapy plus ipilimumab.

DNA for the CDR3: TGTGCCAGCAGCTTAGAAGACAGGGGGCGAGGCTACACCTTC. This encodes CASSLEDRGRGYTF. The rearrangement uses TRBV7-6 and TRBJ1-2; 10 nucleotides agree with TRBD1. Germline values: CDR1 SGHVS, CDR2 FNYEAQ. The CDR3 consists of 14 residues. The V and J ends lost 1 base and 8 bases, in that order; junction bases with no gene match: 4.